This TCR beta chain was identified in a study of long-term antiretroviral therapy in people with HIV (dated by TCRdb to between 2021 and 2022). About the investigation overall: The earliest samples were collected roughly a decade before the 2015 WHO recommendation for immediate ART, at a time when ART was usually postponed until CD4 counts fell. A total of over 150 cryopreserved PBMC samples came from 30 or so adults with confirmed HIV infection and were collected serially over a mean of roughly six years (range 1-12). About 40% of the 30 participants with HIV were female. A retrospective serial study tested whether changes in peripheral blood TRB repertoire composition and diversity were associated with ART initiation and durable HIV suppression. No cross-contamination during QIAcube processing was seen in test extractions of a monoclonal T-cell line run alongside around 34 polyclonal samples.

The immunoSEQ hsTCRB v3.0 assay was used at survey level resolution for TRB variable region sequencing. A depth of roughly 35,000-55,000 T-cell genomes per sample was targeted for TRB sequencing. Pooled TRB libraries were sequenced on an Illumina MiSeq with a v3 150-cycle kit. The original methods were these. Repertoire analysis was performed in R inside a reproducible Nextflow workflow that covered QC, data transformation and analysis. LymphoSeq2, an R package for exploring AIRR-Seq data, was used to implement custom analyses. Four samples yielding fewer than 5000 total TRB sequences were excluded, leaving 150 to 200 analyzed HIV repertoires. Among the 188 retained HIV repertoires, some 60 were collected before ART initiation and 120 to 140 were collected after ART initiation. Repertoires were downsampled to 5000 TRB nucleotide sequences, and summary statistics were averaged over 100 downsampling iterations. The analysis kept only TRB sequences whose CDR3 regions were at least seven amino acids long. Diversity was measured with a Shannon entropy-derived clonality score and the Gini coefficient. In the repertoire networks, any two of the top 5000 CDR3 amino acid sequences were connected whenever the two sequences differed by an edit distance of one. For TRB CDR3 amino acid sequences, antigen specificity groups and MHC restriction were predicted with GLIPH2. To flag known CMV, EBV, HIV or tissue antigen associations, CDR3 amino acid sequences were matched against VDJdb and McPAS-TCR. Pre-ART, post-ART and control groups were compared with Wilcoxon signed-rank tests and Holm-Bonferroni correction. What TCRdb holds here is the immuneACCESS table cut down to in-frame rearrangements. Part of the clones is not present; checked against another copy, under half of the missing clones reflect an unresolved V gene, and the others are unexplained. The D gene and trimming were derived from the DNA, and the V and J assignments and clone size from that table. This sample is represented by roughly 38,000 clones; 80% of them were singletons. About 6% of the sample lies in the top ten.

About this clone: The antigen this receptor binds is unknown. Per-nucleotide qualities are absent, and no much larger clonotype sits a single base away.

The germline V gene yields SGHDT for CDR1 and YYEEEE for CDR2. The CDR3 has 15 amino acids, counting the end cysteine and phenylalanine. Solely the CDR3 DNA is kept, with 45 bases framed from the first base. After removal of 4 bases from V and 3 bases from J, the junction retains 4 bases not matched to a gene. Inclusion was restricted to participants for whom at least one PBMC sample before ART initiation and at least two post-ART samples were available. Every participant with HIV received treatment in the United States of America. Cryopreserved samples of about 0.9-11 million PBMC were thawed and washed before DNA extraction. At the time of the earliest PBMC sample for each participant with HIV, ages ranged from about 20 to 54 years. PBMC samples were contributed by each participant from 1-4 timepoints before ART initiation and 2-8 timepoints after ART initiation, with a median of 7 samples. For every participant, serial HIV viral load, CD4+ T-cell count, ART history and demographic data were obtained. A Qiagen kit on a QIAcube was used to extract genomic DNA from unsorted PBMC, with samples processed in batches of 12.

Findings and caveats that apply to the study as a whole: Because pre-ART samples had limited cell numbers, unsorted PBMC were profiled rather than sorted CD4+ and CD8+ T cells. Narrower CDR3 length ranges were observed in HIV repertoires than in controls, and an antigen-experienced repertoire with only a slight naive shift after ART was suggested by the network structure. ART initiation was associated with a significant increase in TRB diversity, but diversity stayed significantly below transplant donor controls even after long-term ART. The repertoire was dominated across all time points by expanded TRB clones identified before ART initiation, although this dominance was seen to fluctuate and to decrease in many PLHIV after ART. Because PBMC availability was limited, only the TCR beta chain was sequenced, with no alpha chain pairing. No data were available on ART adherence, viral resistance or therapy changes, limiting inferences about post-ART repertoire changes. The samples span the years 2004 to 2017, and the ART regimens used may be less effective than current regimens.

The rearranged segments are TRBV5-6 and TRBJ2-1, with 10 bases aligning to TRBD1. The material sequenced was unsorted PBMCs, taken 3.4 years after starting antiretroviral therapy. This TCR came from a man aged 30 to 39 with HIV. The DNA sequence is TGTGCCAGCAGCGGGGGACAGGGGTACTACAATGAGCAGTTCTTC. It translates to CASSGGQGYYNEQFF.